The table lists the clone carrying this TCR beta chain with a count of one. CDR1 and CDR2 from the germline V gene are SNHLY and FYNNEI. The CDR3 totals 16 residues. V was trimmed by 1 base and J by 12 bases, leaving 19 bases between them. The data derive from a study of blood T cell repertoires in COVID-19. Sequencing used immunoSEQ multiplex PCR; TCRdb keeps in-frame clones, though not all of them. The profile shows roughly 250,000 clones, under 95% of them singletons. Sequences were obtained from PBMCs or T cells enriched from blood (not recorded which). This sequence joins TRBV2 and TRBJ1-6; D remains ambiguous. The TCR comes from a woman aged 18-29 years who had recovered from COVID-19. The CDR3 loop reads CASSEVDTLAPLPLHF. The DNA of the CDR3 is TGTGCCAGCAGTGAAGTAGACACCCTAGCCCCTTTACCCCTCCACTTT.